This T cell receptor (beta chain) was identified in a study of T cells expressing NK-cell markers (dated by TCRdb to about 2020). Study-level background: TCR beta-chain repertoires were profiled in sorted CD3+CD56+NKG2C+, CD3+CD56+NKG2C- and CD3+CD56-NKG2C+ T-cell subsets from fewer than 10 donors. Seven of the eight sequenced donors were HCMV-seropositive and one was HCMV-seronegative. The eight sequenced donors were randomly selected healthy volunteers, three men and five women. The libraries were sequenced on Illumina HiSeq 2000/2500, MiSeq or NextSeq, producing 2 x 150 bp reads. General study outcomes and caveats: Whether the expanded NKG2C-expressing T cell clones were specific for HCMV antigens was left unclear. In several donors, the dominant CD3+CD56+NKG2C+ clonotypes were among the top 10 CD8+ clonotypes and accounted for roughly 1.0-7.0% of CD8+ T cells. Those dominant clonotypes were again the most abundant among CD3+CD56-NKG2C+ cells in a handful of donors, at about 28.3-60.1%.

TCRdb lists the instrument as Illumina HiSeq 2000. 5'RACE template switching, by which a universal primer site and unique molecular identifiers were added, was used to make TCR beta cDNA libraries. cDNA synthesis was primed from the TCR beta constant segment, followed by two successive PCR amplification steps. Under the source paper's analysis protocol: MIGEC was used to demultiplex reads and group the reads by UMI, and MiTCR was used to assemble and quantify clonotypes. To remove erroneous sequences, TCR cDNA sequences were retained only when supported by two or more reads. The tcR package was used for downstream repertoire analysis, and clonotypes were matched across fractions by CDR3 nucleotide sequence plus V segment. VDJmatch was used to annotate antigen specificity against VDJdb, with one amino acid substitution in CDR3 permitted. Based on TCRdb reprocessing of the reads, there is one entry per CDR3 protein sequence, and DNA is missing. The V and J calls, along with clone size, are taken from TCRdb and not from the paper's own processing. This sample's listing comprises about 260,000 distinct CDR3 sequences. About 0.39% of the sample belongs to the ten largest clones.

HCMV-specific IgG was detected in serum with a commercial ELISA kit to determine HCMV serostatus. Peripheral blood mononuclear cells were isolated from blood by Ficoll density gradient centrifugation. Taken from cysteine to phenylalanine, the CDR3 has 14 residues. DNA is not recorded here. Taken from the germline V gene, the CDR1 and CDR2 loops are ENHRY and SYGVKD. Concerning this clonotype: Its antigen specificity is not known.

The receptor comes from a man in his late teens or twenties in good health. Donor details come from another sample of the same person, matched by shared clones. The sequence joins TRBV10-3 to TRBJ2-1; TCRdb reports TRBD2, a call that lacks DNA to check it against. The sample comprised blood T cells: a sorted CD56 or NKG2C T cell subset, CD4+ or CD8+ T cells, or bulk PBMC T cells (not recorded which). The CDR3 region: CAISRTASDREQFF.